This T cell receptor beta chain was retrieved from a study of PD-L1 blockade in urothelial cancer. TCRdb's table, derived via immunoSEQ multiplex PCR, lists solely in-frame clones and lacks some. This table holds approximately 110,000 clones, approximately 85% found once. The CDR3 runs to 16 residues. Germline V lookup: CDR1 LGHNA, CDR2 YNFKEQ. The J segment lost 6 bases and the V segment lost 5 bases, leaving 8 bases of the junction unmatched. This TCR was recovered from a man aged 50 to 59 with urothelial cancer. The sample in question was PBMCs, obtained around atezolizumab (anti-PD-L1) treatment. J is TRBJ2-2 and V is TRBV4-2; 11 positions match TRBD2. The CDR3: CASSELAGVVPGELFF. CDR3 bases: TGTGCCAGCAGCGAACTAGCGGGAGTAGTACCCGGGGAGCTGTTTTTT.